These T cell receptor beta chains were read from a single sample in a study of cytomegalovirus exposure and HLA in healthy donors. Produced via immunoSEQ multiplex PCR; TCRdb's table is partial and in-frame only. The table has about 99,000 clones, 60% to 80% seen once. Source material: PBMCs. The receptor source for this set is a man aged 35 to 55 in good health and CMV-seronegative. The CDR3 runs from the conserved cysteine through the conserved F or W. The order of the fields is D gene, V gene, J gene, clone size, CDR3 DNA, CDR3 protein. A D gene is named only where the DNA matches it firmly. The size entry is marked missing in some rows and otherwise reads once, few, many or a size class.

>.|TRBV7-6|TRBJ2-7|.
TGTGCCAGCAGCAGCCGGTCGGGAGGACAGCCTTACTTC
CASSSRSGGQPYF
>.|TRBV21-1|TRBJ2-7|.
TGTGCCAGCAGTAAAATAGCGGGGGCCTCGCGCGCGTTCTACGAGCAGTACTTC
CASSKIAGASRAFYEQYF
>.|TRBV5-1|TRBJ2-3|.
TGCGCCAGCAGCTTGGAACGGACATTATACACAGATACGCAGTATTTT
CASSLERTLYTDTQYF
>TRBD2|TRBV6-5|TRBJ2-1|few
TGTGCCAGCAGTTCGACTAGCTTCGATGAGCAGTTCTTC
CASSSTSFDEQFF
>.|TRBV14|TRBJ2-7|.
TGTGCCAGCAGCCAAGCCCGGAGGGCCGAGCAGTACTTC
CASSQARRAEQYF
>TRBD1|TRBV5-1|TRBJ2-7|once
TGCGCCAGCAGCTTGGGGGGACAGGGGCACGCGTACGAGCAGTACTTC
CASSLGGQGHAYEQYF
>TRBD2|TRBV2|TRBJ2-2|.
TGTGCCAGCAGTAGACCGGGACTAGCCGGCGGGGAGCTGTTTTTT
CASSRPGLAGGELFF
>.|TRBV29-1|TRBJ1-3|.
TGCAGCGTTGAATCGTTTGCGGACACCATATATTTT
CSVESFADTIYF
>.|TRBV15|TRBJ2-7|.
TGTGCCACCAGCAGAGAGATCCACAGTGTCTACGAGCAGTACTTC
CATSREIHSVYEQYF
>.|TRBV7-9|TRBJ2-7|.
TGTGCCAGCAGCTTAGTGCGGGGTACCTACGAGCAGTACTTC
CASSLVRGTYEQYF
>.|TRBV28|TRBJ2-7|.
TGTGCCAGCCTCCGACAGACCTACGAGCAGTACTTC
CASLRQTYEQYF
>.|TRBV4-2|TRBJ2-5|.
TGTGCCAGCAGCCAAGTATCTCGGACAGCTCAAGAGACCCAGTACTTC
CASSQVSRTAQETQYF
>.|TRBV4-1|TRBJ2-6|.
TGCGCCAGCAGCCTAAGGGCCAACAGGGCATCTTCAGCAGACGTCCTGACTTTC
CASSLRANRASSADVLTF
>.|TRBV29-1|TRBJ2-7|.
TGCAGCGTGAGAGGTTCTGGCGAGCAGTACTTC
CSVRGSGEQYF
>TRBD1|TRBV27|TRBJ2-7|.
TGTGCCAGCAGTACCGACCGGGACAGGGGGTACGAGCAGTACTTC
CASSTDRDRGYEQYF
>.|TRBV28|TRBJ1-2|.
TGTGCCAGCACCTTGACAGGCCTTAATACTAACTATGGCTACACCTTC
CASTLTGLNTNYGYTF
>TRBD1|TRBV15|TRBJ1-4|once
TGTGCCACCAGTAGCTACAGGGGATCTGGTGAAAAACTGTTTTTT
CATSSYRGSGEKLFF
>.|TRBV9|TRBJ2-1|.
TGTGCCAGCAGCGTAGGCCTAGGATACAATGAGCAGTTCTTC
CASSVGLGYNEQFF
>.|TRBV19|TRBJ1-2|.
TGTGCCAGTAGCGGGAGAGGTGGCTACACCTTC
CASSGRGGYTF
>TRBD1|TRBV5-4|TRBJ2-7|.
TGTGCCAGCAGCTTGTCAACAGGGGGTTACGAGCAGTACTTC
CASSLSTGGYEQYF
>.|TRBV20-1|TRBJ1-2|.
TGCAGTGCTTATGGAGGGCCTGGCTACACCTTC
CSAYGGPGYTF
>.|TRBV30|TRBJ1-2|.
TGTGCCTGGCGTAGGCAGGGTGGCTACACCTTC
CAWRRQGGYTF
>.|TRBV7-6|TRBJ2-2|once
TGTGCCAGCAGTCAATTAATAGCCGGGGAGCTGTTTTTT
CASSQLIAGELFF
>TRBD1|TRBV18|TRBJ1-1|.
TGTGCCAGCTCACCACGAGGGACAGGGATGAACACTGAAGCTTTCTTT
CASSPRGTGMNTEAFF
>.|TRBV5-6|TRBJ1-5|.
TGTGCCAGCAGCTTGGTAGGGGAAAGCAATCAGCCCCAGCATTTT
CASSLVGESNQPQHF
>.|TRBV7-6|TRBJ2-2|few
TGTGCCAGCAGCCCTCAGGAGAACACCGGGGAGCTGTTTTTT
CASSPQENTGELFF
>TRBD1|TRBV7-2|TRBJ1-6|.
TGTGCCAGCAGCTTAAATGGGGCAGGGGGAAATTCACCCCTCCACTTT
CASSLNGAGGNSPLHF
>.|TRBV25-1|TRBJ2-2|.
TGTGCCAGCAGTGATGGCGGTAGCGGCGGGGAGCTGTTTTTT
CASSDGGSGGELFF
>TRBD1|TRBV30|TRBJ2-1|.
TGTGCCTGGGACAGGGGAAGTCAAGGTGAGCAGTTCTTC
CAWDRGSQGEQFF
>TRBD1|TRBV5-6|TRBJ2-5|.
TGTGCCAGCAGTTTCGGACAGGGCGGCAAAGAGACCCAGTACTTC
CASSFGQGGKETQYF
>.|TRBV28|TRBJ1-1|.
TGTGCCAGCAGTTTGACCGGGGGGTGGATTGTAGCTTTCTTT
CASSLTGGWIVAFF
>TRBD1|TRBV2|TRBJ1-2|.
TGTGCCAGCATGGGACAGGCATATGGCTACACCTTC
CASMGQAYGYTF
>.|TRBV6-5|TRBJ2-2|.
TGTGCCAGCAGTTACTCATGGCAGGTTGGCGGGGAGCTGTTTTTT
CASSYSWQVGGELFF
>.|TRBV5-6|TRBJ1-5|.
TGTGCCAGCAGCTTGGCAGGGGCGAGGAATCAGCCCCAGCATTTT
CASSLAGARNQPQHF
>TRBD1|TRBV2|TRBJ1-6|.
TGTGCCAGCAGTCCCCAAAGGGGGCCTCGGAATTCACCCCTCCACTTT
CASSPQRGPRNSPLHF
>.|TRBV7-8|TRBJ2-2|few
TGTGCCAGCAGCTTGAGCACCGGGGAGCTGTTTTTT
CASSLSTGELFF
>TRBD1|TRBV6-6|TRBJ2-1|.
TGTGCCAGCAGTTATCCGGACAGGGGGTCTATGAATGAGCAGTTCTTC
CASSYPDRGSMNEQFF
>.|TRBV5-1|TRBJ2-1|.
TGCGCCAGCAGCTTGGTGGCGGGAAGCTCCTACAATGAGCAGTTCTTC
CASSLVAGSSYNEQFF
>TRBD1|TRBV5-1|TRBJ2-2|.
TGCGCCAGCAGCTTCAGGGGACAGGGGAACACCGGGGAGCTGTTTTTT
CASSFRGQGNTGELFF
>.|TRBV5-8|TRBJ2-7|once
TGTGCCAGCAGCTTGGGTACAGGAGGGATCTTCTACGAGCAGTACTTC
CASSLGTGGIFYEQYF
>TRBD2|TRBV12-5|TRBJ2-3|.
TGTGCTAGTGCCCTTAGCGGGAGGGGGGCAGATACGCAGTATTTT
CASALSGRGADTQYF
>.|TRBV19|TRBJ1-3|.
TGTGCCAGTAGTTCAACAGGGTACGGCGCACAAGGAAACACCATATATTTT
CASSSTGYGAQGNTIYF